Each of the 3 T cell receptor beta chains below was sequenced from the same sample in a study of T cell changes during pregnancy in multiple sclerosis. Assay used: immunoSEQ multiplex PCR; TCRdb lists only in-frame clones, some missing. The sample includes under 50,000 clones, around nine tenths of them seen just once. Sequences were derived from CD4+ T cells from peripheral blood mononuclear cells, sampled in the second trimester of pregnancy. The receptors shown here come from a female donor in good health, enrolled as a control in a pregnancy study.

The rearrangement links TRBV6-5 to TRBJ1-2; D is perhaps TRBD1 (5 bases). The CDR3 is 15 amino acids. V lost 4 bases and J lost 5, with 17 bases in between. The germline V gene has CDR1 MNHEY and CDR2 SVGAGI. In DNA form, the CDR3 reads TGTGCCAGCAGTTCCCTGACAGTTTCGGTTTATGGCTACACCTTC. Translated: CASSSLTVSVYGYTF.

The chain recombines TRBV19 with TRBJ1-2; no clear D. This CDR3 contains 15 residues. CDR1 is LNHDA, CDR2 SQIVND, per germline (reference sequence). V was clipped by 0 bases and J by 6 bases, with 14 bases between them. The CDR3 sequence: CASSIDVIRRDGYTF. As DNA, the CDR3 is TGTGCCAGTAGTATAGATGTGATCAGACGGGATGGCTACACCTTC.

Within the sample, this clone is medium-sized (0.01 to 0.1%). This chain links TRBV2 with TRBJ1-6; 7 bases agree with TRBD1. Germline V CDR1 and CDR2: SNHLY, FYNNEI. V shed 8 bases, J shed 9 bases, and the junction held 7 bases outside the gene matches. The CDR3 totals 13 residues. The chain's CDR3 is CASRTGVASPLHF. In DNA form, the CDR3 reads TGTGCCAGCCGAACAGGGGTTGCTTCACCCCTCCACTTT.